This TCR beta chain stems from a study of cytomegalovirus exposure and HLA in healthy donors. Primers included in the PCR were 60 Vbeta and 13 Jbeta primers. Measured with immunoSEQ multiplex PCR; TCRdb has only the in-frame clones, and not every one. This table has 200,000 to 250,000 clones, over 60% appearing once. The sample taken for sequencing was PBMCs. The sequence was obtained from a man younger than 35 in good health and CMV-seronegative.

CDR3 region: CASSPLAVTDTQYF. For the CDR3, the DNA is TGTGCCAGCAGTCCCCTAGCAGTCACAGATACGCAGTATTTT. This chain uses TRBV28 with TRBJ2-3, with D possibly being TRBD2 (5 bases). CDR3 size: 14 residues. V was pared by 5 bases and J by 2 bases, with 11 bases between. CDR1 is MDHEN, CDR2 SYDVKM, per germline. Complete variable domain (other parts from reference TRBV28 and TRBJ2-3): DVKVTQSSRYLVKRTGEKVFLECVQDMDHENMFWYRQDPGLGLRLIYFSYDVKMKEKGDIPEGYSVSREKKERFSLILESASTNQTSMYLCASSPLAVTDTQYFGPGTRLTVL.